Only a few counts were recorded for the clone carrying this T cell receptor beta chain. This sample is drawn from a study of T cell responses to AZD1222 COVID-19 vaccine. The CDR3 has 16 residues. Trimming left V 10 bases short and J 5 bases short, with 24 bases between. Libraries were prepared by immunoSEQ multiplex PCR; TCRdb keeps only in-frame clonotypes and omits some of them. The profile covers more than 75,000 clones, with 83% appearing a single time and roughly 1.3% taken by the ten largest. The TCR was taken from an adult who received the AZD1222 COVID-19 vaccine. The starting material was peripheral blood, obtained 28 days after the second AZD1222 dose. V gene TRBV6-7 combines with J gene TRBJ1-5; unclear D gene. TRBV6-7 is identified as an open reading frame with a role that is uncertain. The CDR3 here is CATSGWSPVRYQPQHF. The CDR3 DNA follows: TGTGCCACCTCTGGGTGGTCCCCTGTGAGGTATCAGCCCCAGCATTTT.